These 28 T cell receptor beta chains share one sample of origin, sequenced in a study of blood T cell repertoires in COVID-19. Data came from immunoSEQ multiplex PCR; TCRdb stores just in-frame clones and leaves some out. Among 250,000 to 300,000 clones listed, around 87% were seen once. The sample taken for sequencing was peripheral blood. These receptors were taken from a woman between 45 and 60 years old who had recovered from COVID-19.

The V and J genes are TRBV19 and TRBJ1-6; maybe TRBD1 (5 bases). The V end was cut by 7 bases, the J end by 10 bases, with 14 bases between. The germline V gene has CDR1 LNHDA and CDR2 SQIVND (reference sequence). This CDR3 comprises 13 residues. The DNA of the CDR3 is TGTGCCAGTAAAGACCAGGGCCCATCACCCCTCCACTTT. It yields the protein CASKDQGPSPLHF.

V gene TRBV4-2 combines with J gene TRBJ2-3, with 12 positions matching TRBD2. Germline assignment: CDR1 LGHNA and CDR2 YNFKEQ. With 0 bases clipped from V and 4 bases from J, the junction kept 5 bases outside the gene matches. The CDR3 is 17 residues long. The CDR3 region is CASSQDETSGSSDTQYF. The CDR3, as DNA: TGTGCCAGCAGCCAAGACGAGACTAGCGGGAGCTCAGATACGCAGTATTTT.

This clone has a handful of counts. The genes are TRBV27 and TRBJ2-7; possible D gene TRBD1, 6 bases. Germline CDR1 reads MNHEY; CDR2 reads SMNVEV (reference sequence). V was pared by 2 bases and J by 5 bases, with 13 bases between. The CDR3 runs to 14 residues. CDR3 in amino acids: CASSLRQGSDEQYF. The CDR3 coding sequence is TGTGCCAGCAGTTTAAGGCAGGGGTCTGACGAGCAGTACTTC.

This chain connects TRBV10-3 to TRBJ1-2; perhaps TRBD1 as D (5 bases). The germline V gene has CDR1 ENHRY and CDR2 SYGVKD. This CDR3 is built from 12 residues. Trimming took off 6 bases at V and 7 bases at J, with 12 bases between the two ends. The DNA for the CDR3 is TGTGCCATCAGGCCCCAGGGTTTTGGCTACACCTTC. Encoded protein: CAIRPQGFGYTF.

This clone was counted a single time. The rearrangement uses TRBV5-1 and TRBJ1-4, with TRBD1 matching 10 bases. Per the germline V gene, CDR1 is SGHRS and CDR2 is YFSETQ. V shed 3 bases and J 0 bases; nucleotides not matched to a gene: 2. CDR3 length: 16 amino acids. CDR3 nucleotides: TGCGCCAGCAGCTCCGGGACAGGGGCAACTAATGAAAAACTGTTTTTT. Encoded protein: CASSSGTGATNEKLFF.

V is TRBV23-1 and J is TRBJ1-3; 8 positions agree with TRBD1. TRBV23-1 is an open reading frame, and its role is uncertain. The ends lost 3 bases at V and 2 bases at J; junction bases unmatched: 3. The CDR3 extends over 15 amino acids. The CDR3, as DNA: TGCGCCAGCAGTCAGACAGGGGTGACTGGAAACACCATATATTTT. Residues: CASSQTGVTGNTIYF.

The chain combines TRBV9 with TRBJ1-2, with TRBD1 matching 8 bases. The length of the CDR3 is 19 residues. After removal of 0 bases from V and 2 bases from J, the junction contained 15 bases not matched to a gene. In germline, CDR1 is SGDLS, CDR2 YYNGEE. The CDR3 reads CASSVGSDPRTGPNYGYTF. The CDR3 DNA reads TGTGCCAGCAGCGTAGGCTCAGACCCCCGGACAGGGCCGAACTATGGCTACACCTTC.

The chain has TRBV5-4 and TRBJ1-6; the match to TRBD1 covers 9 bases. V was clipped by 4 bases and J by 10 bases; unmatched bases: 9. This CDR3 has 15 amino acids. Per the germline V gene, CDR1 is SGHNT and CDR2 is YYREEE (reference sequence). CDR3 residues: CASSPDRGHRSPLHF. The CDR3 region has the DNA TGTGCCAGCAGCCCGGACAGGGGCCACCGATCACCCCTCCACTTT.

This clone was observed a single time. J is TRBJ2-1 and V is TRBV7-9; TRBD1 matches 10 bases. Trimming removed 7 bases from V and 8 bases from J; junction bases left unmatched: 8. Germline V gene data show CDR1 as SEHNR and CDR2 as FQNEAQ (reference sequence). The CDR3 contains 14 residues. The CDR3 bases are TGTGCCAGCACCCTGACAGGGGGCGAATATGAGCAGTTCTTC. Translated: CASTLTGGEYEQFF.

The CDR3: CAWSGPQVNTEAFF. In nucleotides, the CDR3 is TGTGCCTGGAGTGGTCCCCAGGTAAACACTGAAGCTTTCTTT. J is TRBJ1-1 and V is TRBV30; D not certain. There are 14 residues in the CDR3. Germline V gene sequence: CDR1 GTSNPN, CDR2 SVGIG (reference sequence). V was clipped by 1 base and J by 2 bases, with 11 bases between them.

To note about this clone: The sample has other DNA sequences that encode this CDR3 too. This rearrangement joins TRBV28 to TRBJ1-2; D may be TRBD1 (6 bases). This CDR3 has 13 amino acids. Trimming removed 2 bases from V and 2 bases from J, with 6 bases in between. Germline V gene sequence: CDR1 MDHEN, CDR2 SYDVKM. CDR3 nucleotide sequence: TGTGCCAGCAGTTTAAGGGGGAACTATGGCTACACCTTC. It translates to CASSLRGNYGYTF.

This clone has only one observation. The CDR3 reads CASSQDLTVQETQYF. Written as DNA, the CDR3 is TGTGCCAGCAGCCAAGATTTGACAGTTCAAGAGACCCAGTACTTC. V and J are TRBV3-1 (or the pseudogene TRBV3-2) and TRBJ2-5; D perhaps matches TRBD1 (5 bases). Germline V gene sequence: CDR1 LGHDT, CDR2 YNNKEL (reference sequence). V lost 0 bases and J 2 bases, leaving 10 bases between the germline ends. The CDR3 runs to 15 residues.

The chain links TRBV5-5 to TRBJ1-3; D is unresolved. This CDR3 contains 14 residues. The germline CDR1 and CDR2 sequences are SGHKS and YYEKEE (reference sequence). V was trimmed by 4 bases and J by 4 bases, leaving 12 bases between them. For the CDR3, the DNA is TGTGCCAGCAGCGAACTAAATAAAGGAAACACCATATATTTT. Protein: CASSELNKGNTIYF.

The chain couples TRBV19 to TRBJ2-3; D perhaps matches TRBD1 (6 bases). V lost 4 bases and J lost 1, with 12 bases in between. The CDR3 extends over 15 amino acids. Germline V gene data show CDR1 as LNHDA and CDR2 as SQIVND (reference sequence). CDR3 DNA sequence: TGTGCCAGTAGTACCCCTTACAGGGGCACAGATACGCAGTATTTT. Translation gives CASSTPYRGTDTQYF.

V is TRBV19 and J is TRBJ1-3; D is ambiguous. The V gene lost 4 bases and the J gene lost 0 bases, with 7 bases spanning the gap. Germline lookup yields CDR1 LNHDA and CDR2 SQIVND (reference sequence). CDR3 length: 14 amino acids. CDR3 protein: CASSTVASGNTIYF. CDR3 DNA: TGTGCCAGTAGTACAGTCGCCTCTGGAAACACCATATATTTT.

The CDR3 spells CASSLGGSSGKNIQYF. As DNA, the CDR3 is TGTGCCAGCAGCTTAGGTGGATCTAGCGGTAAAAACATTCAGTACTTC. The chain employs TRBV11-3 and TRBJ2-4, with 7 bases that match TRBD2. With V trimmed by 1 base and J by 4 bases, 7 bases remained unmatched. The CDR3 extends over 16 amino acids. Looked up from germline, CDR1 is SGHNT and CDR2 is YENEEA.

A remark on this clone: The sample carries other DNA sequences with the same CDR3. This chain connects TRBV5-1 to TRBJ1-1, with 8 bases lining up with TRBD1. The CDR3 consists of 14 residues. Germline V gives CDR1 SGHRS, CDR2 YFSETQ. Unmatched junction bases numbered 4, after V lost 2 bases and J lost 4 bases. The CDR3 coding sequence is TGCGCCAGCAGCTTACAGGGGGTAGGCACTGAAGCTTTCTTT. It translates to CASSLQGVGTEAFF.

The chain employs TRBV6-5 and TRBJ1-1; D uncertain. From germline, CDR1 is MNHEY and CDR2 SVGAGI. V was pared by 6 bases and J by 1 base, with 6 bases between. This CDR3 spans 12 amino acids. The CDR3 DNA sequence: TGTGCCAGCAGCCACAGGAACACTGAAGCTTTCTTT. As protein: CASSHRNTEAFF.

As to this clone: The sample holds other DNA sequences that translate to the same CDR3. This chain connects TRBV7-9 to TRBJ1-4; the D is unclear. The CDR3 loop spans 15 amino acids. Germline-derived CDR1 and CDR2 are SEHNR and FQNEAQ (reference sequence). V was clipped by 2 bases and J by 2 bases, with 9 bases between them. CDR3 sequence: CASSLYGGTNEKLFF. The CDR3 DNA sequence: TGTGCCAGCAGCTTATATGGAGGGACTAATGAAAAACTGTTTTTT. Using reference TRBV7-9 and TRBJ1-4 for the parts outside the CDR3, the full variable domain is DTGVSQNPRHKITKRGQNVTFRCDPISEHNRLYWYRQTLGQGPEFLTYFQNEAQLEKSRLLSDRFSAERPKGSFSTLEIQRTEQGDSAMYLCASSLYGGTNEKLFFGSGTQLSVL.

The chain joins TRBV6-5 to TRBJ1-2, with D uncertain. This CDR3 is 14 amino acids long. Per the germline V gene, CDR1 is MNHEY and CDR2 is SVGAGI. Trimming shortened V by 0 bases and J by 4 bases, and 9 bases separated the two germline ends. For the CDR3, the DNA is TGTGCCAGCAGTTACTCGTACAGTTCCTATGGCTACACCTTC. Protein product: CASSYSYSSYGYTF.

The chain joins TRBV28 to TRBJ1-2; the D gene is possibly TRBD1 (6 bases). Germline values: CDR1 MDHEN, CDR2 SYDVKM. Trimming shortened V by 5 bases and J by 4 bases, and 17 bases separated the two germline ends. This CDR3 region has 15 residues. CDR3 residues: CASSPARDILYGYTF. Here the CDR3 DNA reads TGTGCCAGCAGTCCCGCACGGGACATCCTCTATGGCTACACCTTC.

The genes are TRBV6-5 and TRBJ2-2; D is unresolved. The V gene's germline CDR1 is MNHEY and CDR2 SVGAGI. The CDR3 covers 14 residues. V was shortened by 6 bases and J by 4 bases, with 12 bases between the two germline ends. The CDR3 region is CASSQVVGTGELFF. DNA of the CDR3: TGTGCCAGCAGCCAGGTGGTCGGCACCGGGGAGCTGTTTTTT.

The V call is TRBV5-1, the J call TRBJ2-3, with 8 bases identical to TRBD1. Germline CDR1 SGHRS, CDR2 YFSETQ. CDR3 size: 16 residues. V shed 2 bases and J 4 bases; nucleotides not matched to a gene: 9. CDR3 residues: CASSLSTGAASDTQYF. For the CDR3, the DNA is TGCGCCAGCAGCTTATCGACAGGGGCGGCTTCAGATACGCAGTATTTT.

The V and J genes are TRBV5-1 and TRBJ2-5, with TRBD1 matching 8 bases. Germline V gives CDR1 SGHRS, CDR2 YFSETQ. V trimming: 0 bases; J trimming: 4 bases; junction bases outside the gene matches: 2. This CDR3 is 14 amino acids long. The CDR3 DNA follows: TGCGCCAGCAGCTTGGCCGGGACAGGAGAGACCCAGTACTTC. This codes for CASSLAGTGETQYF.

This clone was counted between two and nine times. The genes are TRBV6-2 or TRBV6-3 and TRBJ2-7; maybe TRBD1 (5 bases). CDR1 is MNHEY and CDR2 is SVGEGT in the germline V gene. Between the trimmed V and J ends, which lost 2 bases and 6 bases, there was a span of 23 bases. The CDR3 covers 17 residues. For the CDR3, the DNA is TGTGCCAGCAGTTACATTCCCCCGTGGGGCAGGGTCGGCGAGCAGTACTTC. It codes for CASSYIPPWGRVGEQYF.

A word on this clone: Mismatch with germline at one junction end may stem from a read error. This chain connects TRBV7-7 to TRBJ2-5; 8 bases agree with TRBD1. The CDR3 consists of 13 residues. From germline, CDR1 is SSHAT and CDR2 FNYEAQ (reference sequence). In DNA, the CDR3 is TGTGCTAGCAGTCCCGGACAGGGACGGGCCCAGTACTTC. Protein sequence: CASSPGQGRAQYF. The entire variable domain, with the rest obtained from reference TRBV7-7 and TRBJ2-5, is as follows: GAGVSQSPRYKVTKRGQDVTLRCDPISSHATLYWYQQALGQGPEFLTYFNYEAQPDKSGLPSDRFSAERPEGSISTLTIQRTEQRDSAMYRCASSPGQGRAQYFGPGTRLLVL.

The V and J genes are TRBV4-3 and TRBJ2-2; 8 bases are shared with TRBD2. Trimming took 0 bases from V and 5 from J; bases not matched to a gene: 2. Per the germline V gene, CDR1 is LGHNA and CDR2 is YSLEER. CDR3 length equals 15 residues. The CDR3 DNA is TGCGCCAGCAGCCAAGAAATAGCGGGAACCGGGGAGCTGTTTTTT. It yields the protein CASSQEIAGTGELFF.

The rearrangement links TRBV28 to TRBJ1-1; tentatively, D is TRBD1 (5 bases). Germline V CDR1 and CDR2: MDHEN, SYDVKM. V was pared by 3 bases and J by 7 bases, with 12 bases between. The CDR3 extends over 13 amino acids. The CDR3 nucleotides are TGTGCCAGCAGTTTGATTGTCCAGGGTGAAGCTTTCTTT. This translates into CASSLIVQGEAFF.